This TCR beta chain originates from a study of T cell repertoires in cytomegalovirus infection. About the study: Through public TCR beta signatures, both CMV infection and matching HLA type were indicated. General study points: There were HLA-C-restricted CMV-specific TCR beta clonotypes dominating the ex vivo response. Identification of carriers of CMV plus the relevant HLA was performed using cumulative public TCR beta family frequency.

Each CDR3 protein is one row after TCRdb ran MiXCR on the reads. The profile covers about 97,000 distinct CDR3 sequences, with about 17% appearing a single time and 6.5% to 9.5% taken by the ten largest. The junction had 5 bases not matched to a gene; V was cut back by 8 bases and J by 2 bases. The CDR3 extends over 14 amino acids. Germline CDR1 SNHLY, CDR2 FYNNEI. Remarks on this clonotype: Its target is not known.

This receptor was identified in a human donor in good health (CMV status not recorded). Some clones in this sample may be carry-over from other donors' samples. This rearrangement joins TRBV2 to TRBJ2-2, with TRBD1 identical over 7 bases. The specimen was PBMCs. CDR3 protein: CASRAGGNTGELFF. DNA for the CDR3: TGTGCCAGCCGGGCAGGGGGAAACACCGGGGAGCTGTTTTTT.